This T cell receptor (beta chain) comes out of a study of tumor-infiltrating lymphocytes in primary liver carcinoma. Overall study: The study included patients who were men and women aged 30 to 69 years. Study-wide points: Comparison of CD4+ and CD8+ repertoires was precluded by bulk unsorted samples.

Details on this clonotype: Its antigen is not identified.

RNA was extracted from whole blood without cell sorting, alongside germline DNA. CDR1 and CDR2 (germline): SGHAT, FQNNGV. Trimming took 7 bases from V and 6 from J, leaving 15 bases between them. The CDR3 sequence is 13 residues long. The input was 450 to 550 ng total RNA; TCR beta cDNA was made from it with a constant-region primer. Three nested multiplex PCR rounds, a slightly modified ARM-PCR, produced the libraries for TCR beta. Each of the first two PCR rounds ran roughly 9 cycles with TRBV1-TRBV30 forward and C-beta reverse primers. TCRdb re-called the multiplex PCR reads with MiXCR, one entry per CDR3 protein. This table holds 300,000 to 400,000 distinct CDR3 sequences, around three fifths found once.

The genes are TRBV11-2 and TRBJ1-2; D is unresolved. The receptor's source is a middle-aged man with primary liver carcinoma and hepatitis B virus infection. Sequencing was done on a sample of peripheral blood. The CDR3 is CASISTWVNGYTF. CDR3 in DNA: TGTGCCAGCATCTCGACATGGGTGAATGGCTACACCTTC.